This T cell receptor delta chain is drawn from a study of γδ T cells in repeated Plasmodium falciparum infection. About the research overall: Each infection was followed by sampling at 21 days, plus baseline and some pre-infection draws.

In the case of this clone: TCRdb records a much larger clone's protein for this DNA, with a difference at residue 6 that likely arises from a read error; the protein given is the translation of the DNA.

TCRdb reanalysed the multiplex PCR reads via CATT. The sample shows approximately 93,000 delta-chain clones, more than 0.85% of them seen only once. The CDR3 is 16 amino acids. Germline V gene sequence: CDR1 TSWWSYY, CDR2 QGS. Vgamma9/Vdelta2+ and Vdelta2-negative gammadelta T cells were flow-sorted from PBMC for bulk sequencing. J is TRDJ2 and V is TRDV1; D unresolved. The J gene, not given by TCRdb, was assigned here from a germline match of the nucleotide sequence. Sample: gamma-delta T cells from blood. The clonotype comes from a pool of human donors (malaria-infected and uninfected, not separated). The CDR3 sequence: CALGVCGPWITAQLFF. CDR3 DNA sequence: TGTGCTCTTGGGGTCTGTGGACCGTGGATTACAGCGCAACTCTTCTTT.